The present T cell receptor (beta chain) was sequenced within a study of blood T cell repertoires in COVID-19. The CDR3 runs 15 residues. CDR1 and CDR2 (germline): SNHLY, FYNNEI. V shed 7 bases and J shed 2 bases, with 16 bases lying between them. In its sample, this clone was seen once. Measured with immunoSEQ multiplex PCR; TCRdb has only the in-frame clones, and not every one. There are 150,000 to 200,000 clones in the sample; around 89% occur only once, and around 0.77% lies in the top ten. Material: PBMCs or T cells enriched from blood (not recorded which). The rearrangement links TRBV2 to TRBJ2-3, with a weak D call TRBD1 (6 bases). The receptor was isolated from a woman in her late teens or twenties who had recovered from COVID-19. The CDR3 region is CASNGQQGDTDTQYF. The CDR3, as DNA: TGTGCCAGCAATGGACAGCAAGGCGACACAGATACGCAGTATTTT. Using reference TRBV2 and TRBJ2-3 for the parts outside the CDR3, the full variable domain is EPEVTQTPSHQVTQMGQEVILRCVPISNHLYFYWYRQILGQKVEFLVSFYNNEISEKSEIFDDQFSVERPDGSNFTLKIRSTKLEDSAMYFCASNGQQGDTDTQYFGPGTRLTVL.